These 30 T cell receptor beta chains came from one sample sequenced in a study of OX40 agonist ivuxolimab in advanced cancers. Libraries came from the immunoSEQ multiplex PCR assay. TCRdb took over this immuneACCESS table, retaining in-frame rearrangements with V and J assigned. Such tables are incomplete; in checked studies, under half of the missing clones stem from an unresolved V gene, and the remainder is unexplained. Within this sample are 75,000 to 90,000 clones, with 85% to 90% of them counted one time only. The ten largest clones add up to under 2% of the sample. Sequencing used CD4+ or CD8+ T cells sorted from blood, obtained in a trial of the OX40 agonist ivuxolimab. Receptor source: an adult with an advanced solid tumor such as melanoma, head and neck, liver or kidney cancer.

V gene TRBV2 combines with J gene TRBJ1-5; TRBD1 is a possible D gene (6 bases). This CDR3 has 14 amino acids. V lost 4 bases and J lost 7, with 14 bases in between. CDR1 SNHLY and CDR2 FYNNEI come from the germline V gene. This CDR3 reads CASSAQGMEQPQHF. CDR3 DNA sequence: TGTGCCAGCAGTGCACAGGGAATGGAGCAGCCCCAGCATTTT.

This sequence joins TRBV14 and TRBJ1-2; no definite D call. There are 11 residues in the CDR3. Germline CDR1 is SGHDN and CDR2 is FVKESK. V lost 0 bases and J lost 4, with 0 bases in between. CDR3 loop: CASSQDYGYTF. As DNA, the CDR3 is TGTGCCAGCAGCCAAGACTATGGCTACACCTTC. The full variable domain, completed using reference TRBV14 and TRBJ1-2, is EAGVTQFPSHSVIEKGQTVTLRCDPISGHDNLYWYRRVMGKEIKFLLHFVKESKQDESGMPNNRFLAERTGGTYSTLKVQPAELEDSGVYFCASSQDYGYTFGSGTRLTVV.

The J gene is TRBJ2-7, the V gene TRBV5-1, with D uncertain. The CDR3 sequence is 13 residues long. In germline, CDR1 is SGHRS, CDR2 YFSETQ. V lost 3 bases and J lost 1, with 8 bases in between. The CDR3 DNA sequence: TGCGCCAGCAGCTCCTCTGCTTCCTACGAGCAGTACTTC. Amino acid sequence: CASSSSASYEQYF.

The chain joins TRBV20-1 to TRBJ2-1; D might be TRBD1 (6 bases). The CDR3 consists of 11 residues. Germline assignment: CDR1 DFQATT and CDR2 SNEGSKA (reference sequence). The CDR3 sequence: CRGKGDNEQFF. CDR3 in DNA: TGCAGGGGTAAGGGGGATAATGAGCAGTTCTTC.

The chain is built from TRBV25-1 and TRBJ1-2; D unclear. CDR3 length equals 12 residues. CDR1 is MGHDK and CDR2 is SYGVNS in the germline V gene. V shed 2 bases and J shed 3 bases, with 4 bases lying between them. CDR3 nucleotides: TGTGCCAGCAGTGAAGGGGACTATGGCTACACCTTC. It translates to CASSEGDYGYTF.

This chain connects TRBV7-9 to TRBJ2-7; tentatively, D is TRBD2 (5 bases). This CDR3 is built from 14 residues. Germline loops: CDR1 SEHNR, CDR2 FQNEAQ (reference sequence). V lost 4 bases, J lost 6 bases, and 16 bases lay in between. This CDR3 reads CASSSGGFASEQYF. DNA of the CDR3: TGTGCCAGCAGCTCGGGCGGGTTTGCCTCCGAGCAGTACTTC.

V and J are TRBV7-9 and TRBJ2-1; 12 bases agree with TRBD2. The CDR3 has 15 amino acids. J lost 4 bases, V lost 3 bases, and 1 base had no gene match. Germline CDR1 reads SEHNR; CDR2 reads FQNEAQ (reference sequence). CDR3 residues: CASSFGLAGYNEQFF. CDR3 nucleotide sequence: TGTGCCAGCAGCTTCGGACTAGCGGGATACAATGAGCAGTTCTTC. Full variable domain (rest looked up from reference TRBV7-9 and TRBJ2-1): DTGVSQNPRHKITKRGQNVTFRCDPISEHNRLYWYRQTLGQGPEFLTYFQNEAQLEKSRLLSDRFSAERPKGSFSTLEIQRTEQGDSAMYLCASSFGLAGYNEQFFGPGTRLTVL.

In this sample, this clone turned up once. The V and J genes are TRBV27 and TRBJ1-6; 10 bases line up with TRBD1. CDR3 size: 15 residues. CDR1 MNHEY and CDR2 SMNVEV come from the germline V gene (reference sequence). Trimming took 4 bases from V and 7 from J; bases not matched to a gene: 4. The CDR3 nucleotides are TGTGCCAGCAGTTCTCCGGGACAGGGGAATTCACCCCTCCACTTT. Encoded protein: CASSSPGQGNSPLHF.

The CDR3 loop is CASSRVGSNQPQHF. The CDR3 DNA sequence: TGTGCCAGCAGTAGGGTGGGTAGCAATCAGCCCCAGCATTTT. This rearrangement joins TRBV6-6 to TRBJ1-5; D is unresolved. CDR1 is MNHNY, CDR2 SVGAGI, per germline (reference sequence). V lost 5 bases and J lost 0, with 8 bases in between. CDR3 size: 14 residues.

This clone was counted only a few times. The chain joins TRBV7-9 to TRBJ2-3; D not certain. Germline V gene sequence: CDR1 SEHNR, CDR2 FQNEAQ (reference sequence). Between the trimmed V and J ends, which lost 5 bases and 6 bases, there was a span of 12 bases. The CDR3 spans 13 residues. The CDR3 loop reads CASSRPTRDTQYF. The CDR3 DNA reads TGTGCCAGCAGCCGCCCTACGCGGGATACGCAGTATTTT.

This chain links TRBV9 with TRBJ2-7; D perhaps matches TRBD1 (6 bases). This CDR3 spans 15 amino acids. V was shortened by 4 bases and J by 2 bases, with 16 bases between the two germline ends. Germline values: CDR1 SGDLS, CDR2 YYNGEE. CDR3 sequence: CASSFQGQAPYEQYF. The CDR3 region has the DNA TGTGCCAGCAGCTTTCAGGGGCAGGCCCCCTACGAGCAGTACTTC.

This clone was counted once. The rearrangement uses TRBV19 and TRBJ1-3; a possible D gene is TRBD1 (5 bases). CDR3 length equals 15 residues. Germline V lookup: CDR1 LNHDA, CDR2 SQIVND (reference sequence). Trimming stripped 5 bases from V and 9 bases from J, with 20 bases between. The CDR3 nucleotides read TGTGCCAGTAGTCCTCTCTCGACGGGGCCGGGCACCATATATTTT. Its protein is CASSPLSTGPGTIYF.

The gene calls are TRBV7-8 and TRBJ1-1; 9 nucleotides align to TRBD1. Germline CDR1 reads SGHVS; CDR2 reads FQNEAQ. The CDR3 runs 15 residues. The V and J ends lost 1 base and 6 bases, in that order; junction bases with no gene match: 6. The CDR3 DNA sequence: TGTGCCAGCAGCTTAGATGGACAGGGGATTTCTGAAGCTTTCTTT. Translated: CASSLDGQGISEAFF.

This clone was seen a single time. The chain combines TRBV6-5 with TRBJ1-2, with D possibly matching TRBD1 (5 bases). The CDR3 covers 14 residues. The V end lost 4 bases, the J end lost 0 bases, and 9 bases lay between the germline ends. CDR1 is MNHEY and CDR2 is SVGAGI in the germline V gene. CDR3 bases: TGTGCCAGCAGTTCAGGGAACACTAACTATGGCTACACCTTC. It specifies CASSSGNTNYGYTF.

The chain has TRBV2 and TRBJ1-4; TRBD1 might be the D (5 bases). Trimming took 5 bases from V and 4 from J, leaving 11 bases between them. The V gene's germline CDR1 is SNHLY and CDR2 FYNNEI. This CDR3 comprises 14 residues. The DNA for the CDR3 is TGTGCCAGCAGTTTGGGACGAGGTAATGAAAAACTGTTTTTT. It specifies CASSLGRGNEKLFF.

The DNA for the CDR3 is TGTGCCAGCAGTTACGTTTTGGGTGGGAACACTGAAGCTTTCTTT. This codes for CASSYVLGGNTEAFF. The chain couples TRBV6-5 to TRBJ1-1; D uncertain. Trimming took off 2 bases at V and 1 base at J, with 11 bases between the two ends. Germline V gene lookup returns CDR1 MNHEY and CDR2 SVGAGI. CDR3 size: 15 residues.

The V gene is TRBV19, the J gene TRBJ1-1; TRBD1 is a possible D gene (5 bases). V was clipped by 5 bases and J by 4 bases, with 23 bases between them. The CDR3 has 17 amino acids. Germline-derived CDR1 and CDR2 are LNHDA and SQIVND (reference sequence). CDR3 nucleotides: TGTGCCAGTAGTTCCAGGGAAAAGATGAAATGGGGCACTGAAGCTTTCTTT. Its translation is CASSSREKMKWGTEAFF.

The V call is TRBV2, the J call TRBJ2-7, with 12 positions matching TRBD1. CDR1 and CDR2 from the germline V gene are SNHLY and FYNNEI. Trimming removed 8 bases from V and 7 bases from J; junction bases left unmatched: 12. This CDR3 is built from 15 residues. The CDR3 spells CASLMGDRGLGEQYF. CDR3 nucleotides: TGTGCCAGCCTAATGGGGGACAGGGGGCTAGGTGAGCAGTACTTC.

The rearrangement uses TRBV29-1 and TRBJ2-4; 10 nucleotides align to TRBD1. V trimming: 7 bases; J trimming: 0 bases; junction bases outside the gene matches: 9. The V gene's germline CDR1 is SQVTM and CDR2 ANQGSEA. This CDR3 has 16 residues. The CDR3 DNA is TGCAGCGCCAAAGGACAGGGGGATGGAGCCAAAAACATTCAGTACTTC. Protein product: CSAKGQGDGAKNIQYF.

The CDR3 here is CASSSRTRGGNEQFF. In DNA form, the CDR3 reads TGTGCCAGCAGCTCGAGGACCAGGGGGGGCAATGAGCAGTTCTTC. The genes are TRBV7-3 and TRBJ2-1; possibly TRBD1 or TRBD2 for D (7 bases each). CDR3 length: 15 amino acids. Germline V gene sequence: CDR1 SGHTA, CDR2 FQGTGA. V lost 4 bases, J lost 6 bases, and 16 bases lay in between. The whole variable domain, remainder taken from reference TRBV7-3 and TRBJ2-1, is GAGVSQTPSNKVTEKGKYVELRCDPISGHTALYWYRQSLGQGPEFLIYFQGTGAADDSGLPNDRFFAVRPEGSVSTLKIQRTERGDSAVYLCASSSRTRGGNEQFFGPGTRLTVL.

This CDR3 reads CASSERGNTGELFF. CDR3 DNA: TGTGCCAGCAGTGAGAGGGGGAACACCGGGGAGCTGTTTTTT. The V gene is TRBV2, the J gene TRBJ2-2; D is perhaps TRBD1 or TRBD2 (5 bases each). V dropped 3 bases and J dropped 1 base, with 6 bases sitting between them. CDR1 is SNHLY and CDR2 is FYNNEI in the germline V gene. The CDR3 is 14 amino acids.

This chain uses TRBV29-1 with TRBJ2-2; TRBD2 matches at 11 bases. The CDR3 has 15 residues. The trim removed 4 bases at V and 3 bases at J, leaving 4 bases unmatched. CDR1 and CDR2 (germline): SQVTM, ANQGSEA. The CDR3 DNA reads TGCAGCGTTGGGCTAGCGGGGGGATACACCGGGGAGCTGTTTTTT. Protein: CSVGLAGGYTGELFF.

This clone was found once. The chain joins TRBV7-2 to TRBJ1-3; 7 bases align to TRBD1. V lost 5 bases to trimming and J lost 2 bases; unmatched junction nucleotides: 6. The CDR3 sequence is 15 residues long. Germline lookup yields CDR1 SGHTA and CDR2 FQGNSA. The CDR3 loop reads CASSREGAPGNTIYF. CDR3 bases: TGTGCCAGCAGCCGAGAGGGGGCCCCTGGAAACACCATATATTTT.

The rearrangement links TRBV7-8 to TRBJ2-5; 7 bases agree with TRBD1. CDR3 size: 15 residues. From germline, CDR1 is SGHVS and CDR2 FQNEAQ. V lost 5 bases to trimming and J lost 5 bases; unmatched junction nucleotides: 11. The CDR3 region has the DNA TGTGCCAGCAGCGGTGCAGGGGGTATCCTGGAGACCCAGTACTTC. This sequence encodes CASSGAGGILETQYF.

V is TRBV7-2 and J is TRBJ2-7; 11 bases fit TRBD2. The germline V gene has CDR1 SGHTA and CDR2 FQGNSA. Germline trimming cut 5 bases from V and 7 bases from J; bases unmatched to any gene: 13. The CDR3 totals 16 residues. CDR3 bases: TGTGCCAGCAGCGGAAAACTAGCGGGAGTTCCTACGGAGCAGTACTTC. Translating it yields CASSGKLAGVPTEQYF.

V and J are TRBV2 and TRBJ1-2; maybe TRBD1 (5 bases). Germline V lookup: CDR1 SNHLY, CDR2 FYNNEI. Trimming shortened V by 0 bases and J by 2 bases, and 7 bases separated the two germline ends. The CDR3 is 14 residues long. In DNA form, the CDR3 reads TGTGCCAGCAGTGAAGCGCGGGGGAACTATGGCTACACCTTC. Translating it yields CASSEARGNYGYTF. The whole variable domain, filled in from reference TRBV2 and TRBJ1-2, reads EPEVTQTPSHQVTQMGQEVILRCVPISNHLYFYWYRQILGQKVEFLVSFYNNEISEKSEIFDDQFSVERPDGSNFTLKIRSTKLEDSAMYFCASSEARGNYGYTFGSGTRLTVV.

The rearrangement uses TRBV5-5 and TRBJ2-2; TRBD2 aligns across 7 bases. Germline lookup yields CDR1 SGHKS and CDR2 YYEKEE (reference sequence). The CDR3 contains 16 residues. V lost 3 bases and J lost 4; bases outside the gene matches: 9. The CDR3 DNA reads TGTGCCAGCAGCTCGGGAGGTGCGGGAGTCACCGGGGAGCTGTTTTTT. Translating gives CASSSGGAGVTGELFF. Supplemented by reference TRBV5-5 and TRBJ2-2, the full variable domain reads DAGVTQSPTHLIKTRGQQVTLRCSPISGHKSVSWYQQVLGQGPQFIFQYYEKEERGRGNFPDRFSARQFPNYSSELNVNALLLGDSALYLCASSSGGAGVTGELFFGEGSRLTVL.

V gene TRBV28 combines with J gene TRBJ2-1; D is tentatively TRBD1 or TRBD2 (6 bases each). Trimming left V 8 bases short and J 1 base short, with 12 bases between. Germline CDR1 and CDR2: MDHEN and SYDVKM. This CDR3 spans 14 amino acids. CDR3 bases: TGTGCCAGCGGAGGGGGTCGGTCCTACAATGAGCAGTTCTTC. Amino acid sequence: CASGGGRSYNEQFF.

The chain couples TRBV6-6 to TRBJ2-7; D may be TRBD2 (6 bases). V lost 5 bases and J lost 2, with 13 bases in between. The CDR3 loop spans 14 amino acids. Germline lookup yields CDR1 MNHNY and CDR2 SVGAGI (reference sequence). The CDR3 region has the DNA TGTGCCAGCAGTACCCCGACTAGAACCTACGAGCAGTACTTC. Its protein is CASSTPTRTYEQYF.

The chain employs TRBV7-9 and TRBJ2-7; D unresolved. The CDR3 extends over 14 amino acids. Trimming took 1 base from V and 7 from J, leaving 14 bases between them. Per germline, CDR1 SEHNR and CDR2 FQNEAQ (reference sequence). The CDR3 loop reads CASSLGGATMEQYF. The CDR3 nucleotides are TGTGCCAGCAGCTTAGGTGGCGCCACAATGGAGCAGTACTTC.